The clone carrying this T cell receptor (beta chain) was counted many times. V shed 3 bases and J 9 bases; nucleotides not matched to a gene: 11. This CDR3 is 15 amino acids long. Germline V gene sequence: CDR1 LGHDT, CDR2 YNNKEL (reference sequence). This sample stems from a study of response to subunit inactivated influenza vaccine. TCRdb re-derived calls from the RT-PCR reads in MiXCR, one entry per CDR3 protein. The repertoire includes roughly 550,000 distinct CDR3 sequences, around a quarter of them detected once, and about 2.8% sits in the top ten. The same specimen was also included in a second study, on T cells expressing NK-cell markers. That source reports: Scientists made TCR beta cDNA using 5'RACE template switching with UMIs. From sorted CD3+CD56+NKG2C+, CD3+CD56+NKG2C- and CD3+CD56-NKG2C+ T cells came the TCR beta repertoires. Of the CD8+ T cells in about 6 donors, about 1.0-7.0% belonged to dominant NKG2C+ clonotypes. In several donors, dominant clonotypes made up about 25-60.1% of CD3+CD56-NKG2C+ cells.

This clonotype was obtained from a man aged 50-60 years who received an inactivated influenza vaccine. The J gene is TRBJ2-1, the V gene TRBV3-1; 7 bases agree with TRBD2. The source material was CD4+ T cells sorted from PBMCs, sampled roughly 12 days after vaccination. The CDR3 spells CASSQERAGVGEQFF. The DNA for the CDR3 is TGTGCCAGCAGCCAGGAACGGGCGGGGGTTGGTGAGCAGTTCTTC.